These 25 T cell receptor beta chains originate from one sample sequenced in a study of T cells after somatic rescue of genetic block. Libraries were prepared by immunoSEQ multiplex PCR; TCRdb keeps only in-frame clonotypes and omits some of them. The profile covers some 90,000 clones, with around 90% appearing a single time and 1.5% to 2% taken by the ten largest. The specimen was peripheral blood mononuclear cells (PBMCs). These receptors came from a young woman.

The V and J genes are TRBV28 and TRBJ1-2; no clear D. V lost 3 bases, J lost 5 bases, and 16 bases lay in between. This CDR3 comprises 15 residues. CDR1 and CDR2 (germline): MDHEN, SYDVKM. This CDR3 reads CASSLSLVWGYGYTF. CDR3 coding DNA: TGTGCCAGCAGTTTGTCCCTGGTTTGGGGATATGGCTACACCTTC.

The chain links TRBV19 to TRBJ1-2; tentative D call: TRBD1 (6 bases). Germline V CDR1 and CDR2: LNHDA, SQIVND (reference sequence). The CDR3 totals 14 residues. Trimming removed 3 bases from V and 4 bases from J, with 12 bases in between. Here the CDR3 reads CASSIQGPSYGYTF. The CDR3 DNA is TGTGCCAGTAGTATCCAGGGGCCTAGCTATGGCTACACCTTC.

The chain's CDR3 is CASSFPLGGELFF. Here the CDR3 DNA reads TGTGCCAGCAGCTTCCCGCTGGGCGGGGAGCTGTTTTTT. The chain has TRBV5-6 and TRBJ2-2; D is unresolved. The V end was cut by 2 bases, the J end by 7 bases, with 9 bases between. The CDR3 contains 13 residues. Germline CDR1 SGHDT, CDR2 YYEEEE.

This clone appeared a single time. The CDR3 protein is CASSWDRANYGYTF. As DNA, the CDR3 is TGTGCCAGTAGTTGGGACAGAGCTAACTATGGCTACACCTTC. J is TRBJ1-2 and V is TRBV19; 7 bases agree with TRBD1. Germline V CDR1 and CDR2: LNHDA, SQIVND (reference sequence). V was pared by 5 bases and J by 0 bases, with 3 bases of the junction left unmatched. This CDR3 spans 14 amino acids. The entire variable domain, with the rest obtained from reference TRBV19 and TRBJ1-2, is as follows: DGGITQSPKYLFRKEGQNVTLSCEQNLNHDAMYWYRQDPGQGLRLIYYSQIVNDFQKGDIAEGYSVSREKKESFPLTVTSAQKNPTAFYLCASSWDRANYGYTFGSGTRLTVV.

The chain employs TRBV19 and TRBJ2-7; 8 bases align to TRBD1. With 3 bases clipped from V and 3 bases from J, the junction kept 13 bases outside the gene matches. This CDR3 has 17 amino acids. Germline values: CDR1 LNHDA, CDR2 SQIVND (reference sequence). The CDR3 spells CASSISKQGVRGYEQYF. As DNA, the CDR3 is TGTGCCAGTAGTATTTCAAAACAGGGGGTGAGAGGCTACGAGCAGTACTTC. Supplemented by reference TRBV19 and TRBJ2-7, the full variable domain reads DGGITQSPKYLFRKEGQNVTLSCEQNLNHDAMYWYRQDPGQGLRLIYYSQIVNDFQKGDIAEGYSVSREKKESFPLTVTSAQKNPTAFYLCASSISKQGVRGYEQYFGPGTRLTVT.

This rearrangement joins TRBV6-5 to TRBJ2-3; TRBD2 matches at 7 bases. This CDR3 comprises 14 residues. J was trimmed by 2 bases and V by 11 bases; bases with no gene match: 10. The V gene's germline CDR1 is MNHEY and CDR2 SVGAGI. The CDR3 DNA reads as TGTGCCTCCCGGGGGGTGGGGTTCACAGATACGCAGTATTTT. This encodes CASRGVGFTDTQYF.

The chain couples TRBV7-6 to TRBJ1-1, with D possibly matching TRBD1 (5 bases). V dropped 0 bases and J dropped 5 bases, with 13 bases sitting between them. CDR1 and CDR2 from the germline V gene are SGHVS and FNYEAQ. The CDR3 length is 15 residues. In nucleotides, the CDR3 is TGTGCCAGCAGCTTAGCGGGGCAGGGATGGACTGAAGCTTTCTTT. Protein sequence: CASSLAGQGWTEAFF. Combining the CDR3 with reference TRBV7-6 and TRBJ1-1 gives the whole variable domain GAGVSQSPRYKVTKRGQDVALRCDPISGHVSLYWYRQALGQGPEFLTYFNYEAQQDKSGLPNDRFSAERPEGSISTLTIQRTEQRDSAMYRCASSLAGQGWTEAFFGQGTRLTVV.

This clone was counted once. The J gene is TRBJ2-1, the V gene TRBV11-3; 12 bases map to TRBD2. There are 15 residues in the CDR3. After removal of 2 bases from V and 9 bases from J, the junction contained 5 bases not matched to a gene. The germline gives CDR1 SGHNT, CDR2 YENEEA. The CDR3 reads CASSLHASGRGEQFF. As DNA, the CDR3 is TGTGCCAGCAGCTTACACGCTAGCGGGAGGGGTGAGCAGTTCTTC.

The V and J genes are TRBV6-6 and TRBJ2-5; D not resolved. This CDR3 comprises 11 residues. The germline CDR1 and CDR2 sequences are MNHNY and SVGAGI (reference sequence). The germline V and J ends were trimmed by 8 bases and 4 bases, with 8 bases remaining between them. The DNA of the CDR3 is TGTGCCAGCGGCAGGACAGAGACCCAGTACTTC. This sequence encodes CASGRTETQYF.

The chain employs TRBV19 and TRBJ1-1; D gene unclear. Trimming took 0 bases from V and 11 from J, leaving 7 bases between them. Germline assignment: CDR1 LNHDA and CDR2 SQIVND (reference sequence). This CDR3 has 11 amino acids. CDR3 sequence: CASSIDLRAFF. CDR3 nucleotide sequence: TGTGCCAGTAGTATAGACCTTAGGGCTTTCTTT.

V is TRBV27 and J is TRBJ2-5; D not resolved. The end of the DNA is better explained by TRBJ2-7, so the J call may be wrong. There are 13 residues in the CDR3. Germline CDR1 reads MNHEY; CDR2 reads SMNVEV (reference sequence). CDR3 in DNA: TGTGCCAGCAGTGATAGAGCCTACTACGAGCAGTACTTC. Encoded protein: CASSDRAYYEQYF.

DNA of the CDR3: TGCGCCAGCAAGGGCGGCAGGAATCCCTACGAGCAGTACTTC. Amino acids: CASKGGRNPYEQYF. The J gene is TRBJ2-7, the V gene TRBV5-1; D gene uncertain. CDR3 length: 14 amino acids. Trimming removed 6 bases at V and 2 bases at J, with 15 bases between. Germline V gene data show CDR1 as SGHRS and CDR2 as YFSETQ. The variable domain in full, with the rest retrieved from reference TRBV5-1 and TRBJ2-7, is KAGVTQTPRYLIKTRGQQVTLSCSPISGHRSVSWYQQTPGQGLQFLFEYFSETQRNKGNFPGRFSGRQFSNSRSEMNVSTLELGDSALYLCASKGGRNPYEQYFGPGTRLTVT.

V usage is TRBV27 and J usage is TRBJ1-2; D is perhaps TRBD1 (5 bases). Germline V gene data show CDR1 as MNHEY and CDR2 as SMNVEV (reference sequence). This CDR3 has 13 residues. V dropped 5 bases and J dropped 6 bases, with 13 bases sitting between them. The CDR3 protein is CASSLNGGNGYTF. Here the CDR3 DNA reads TGTGCCAGCAGTCTCAATGGGGGGAATGGCTACACCTTC.

The gene calls are TRBV20-1 and TRBJ2-5; 7 bases are shared with TRBD1. V shed 8 bases, J shed 5 bases, and the junction held 5 bases outside the gene matches. The CDR3 contains 11 residues. CDR1 DFQATT and CDR2 SNEGSKA come from the germline V gene (reference sequence). DNA of the CDR3: TGCAGTCGACAGGGAAGGGAGACCCAGTACTTC. Amino acids: CSRQGRETQYF.

The chain has TRBV30 and TRBJ1-5; D perhaps matches TRBD1 (6 bases). V gave up 1 base and J gave up 3 bases, with 10 bases separating them. The CDR3 extends over 14 amino acids. In germline, CDR1 is GTSNPN, CDR2 SVGIG (reference sequence). CDR3 in amino acids: CAWSGTVYNQPQHF. Here the CDR3 DNA reads TGTGCCTGGAGTGGGACAGTCTACAATCAGCCCCAGCATTTT.

The rearrangement uses TRBV6-4 and TRBJ2-1, with 10 bases matching TRBD2. From germline, CDR1 is MRHNA and CDR2 SNTAGT. CDR3 length: 15 residues. Trimming at V came to 6 bases and at J to 4 bases, leaving 6 bases not matched to a gene. The CDR3 nucleotides are TGTGCCAGCAGCAAGCGGGAGGGCCGGTACAATGAGCAGTTCTTC. It encodes CASSKREGRYNEQFF.

This rearrangement joins TRBV10-3 to TRBJ1-4; a weak D match, TRBD1 (5 bases). The length of the CDR3 is 13 residues. Germline CDR1 reads ENHRY; CDR2 reads SYGVKD. V dropped 9 bases and J dropped 8 bases, with 16 bases sitting between them. CDR3 in DNA: TGTGCCATGAGCGACAGTCGGGAGGAAAAACTGTTTTTT. It codes for CAMSDSREEKLFF.

The V and J genes are TRBV9 and TRBJ1-2; a weak D match, TRBD1 (6 bases). CDR3 size: 15 residues. Germline V lookup: CDR1 SGDLS, CDR2 YYNGEE. The V gene lost 0 bases and the J gene lost 5 bases, with 14 bases spanning the gap. CDR3 sequence reads: CASSVGNGGVYGYTF. CDR3 bases: TGTGCCAGCAGCGTAGGTAACGGGGGCGTGTATGGCTACACCTTC.

V gene TRBV5-1 combines with J gene TRBJ2-3; a weak D match, TRBD2 (6 bases). V was cut by 3 bases and J by 5 bases, with 13 bases left in between. The CDR3 extends over 14 amino acids. Germline V gene data show CDR1 as SGHRS and CDR2 as YFSETQ. The DNA of the CDR3 is TGCGCCAGCAGCTCTTTAGCGGCCCAAGATACGCAGTATTTT. Amino acid sequence: CASSSLAAQDTQYF.

This chain uses TRBV5-6 with TRBJ2-1; 13 nucleotides match TRBD2. CDR3 length: 16 residues. Germline-derived CDR1 and CDR2 are SGHDT and YYEEEE. V trimming: 4 bases; J trimming: 6 bases; junction bases outside the gene matches: 7. The CDR3 bases are TGTGCCAGCAGCGCTGGACTAGCGGGGGTCTCCAATGAGCAGTTCTTC. Its translation: CASSAGLAGVSNEQFF.

The V gene is TRBV28, the J gene TRBJ2-7, with a possible D match to TRBD1 (5 bases). The V end was cut by 9 bases, the J end by 0 bases, with 6 bases between. Germline CDR1 reads MDHEN; CDR2 reads SYDVKM. The CDR3 consists of 11 residues. In DNA form, the CDR3 reads TGTGCCAGTGGGGCCTCCTACGAGCAGTACTTC. Amino acid sequence: CASGASYEQYF.

The rearrangement joins TRBV14 to TRBJ2-5; unclear D gene. The J call may be faulty, since TRBJ2-7 better matches the DNA end. CDR1 is SGHDN, CDR2 FVKESK, per germline. The CDR3 extends over 15 amino acids. The CDR3 is CASSPTLGSAYEQYF. CDR3 in DNA: TGTGCCAGCAGCCCCACCCTTGGCAGCGCCTACGAGCAGTACTTC.

This clone was counted a few times. This chain joins TRBV9 and TRBJ2-1; D is tentatively TRBD1 or TRBD2 (5 bases each). This CDR3 contains 17 residues. The V end lost 2 bases, the J end lost 7 bases, and 22 bases lay between the germline ends. Germline values: CDR1 SGDLS, CDR2 YYNGEE. DNA for the CDR3: TGTGCCAGCAGCGTCTATGCTGTCGGGACGCCGGGGAATGAGCAGTTCTTC. It is translated as CASSVYAVGTPGNEQFF.

The rearrangement links TRBV5-5 to TRBJ1-1; unclear D gene. The length of the CDR3 is 16 residues. Per the germline V gene, CDR1 is SGHKS and CDR2 is YYEKEE (reference sequence). Trimming stripped 6 bases from V and 1 base from J, with 19 bases between. Written as DNA, the CDR3 is TGTGCCAGCAACTCTGCACCAACCGACGGGAACACTGAAGCTTTCTTT. It specifies CASNSAPTDGNTEAFF. Variable domain in full (rest from reference TRBV5-5 and TRBJ1-1): DAGVTQSPTHLIKTRGQQVTLRCSPISGHKSVSWYQQVLGQGPQFIFQYYEKEERGRGNFPDRFSARQFPNYSSELNVNALLLGDSALYLCASNSAPTDGNTEAFFGQGTRLTVV.

The chain employs TRBV11-3 and TRBJ2-7, with 12 bases identical to TRBD2. With V trimmed by 11 bases and J by 3 bases, 8 bases remained unmatched. The CDR3 length is 14 residues. CDR1 is SGHNT and CDR2 is YENEEA in the germline V gene. The CDR3 DNA follows: TGTGCCCACCCACTAGCGGGAGGTGACTACGAGCAGTACTTC. Translating gives CAHPLAGGDYEQYF.